The 16 T cell receptor beta chains presented below share a single source sample, sequenced in a study of cytomegalovirus exposure and HLA in healthy donors. The primer mix had 60 Vbeta and 13 Jbeta primers. This table comes from immunoSEQ multiplex PCR, and its TCRdb copy is limited to in-frame clones, with some not included. The sample holds 150,000 to 200,000 clones, 65% to 75% seen once. The source material was PBMCs. Receptors were obtained from a girl aged 10-17 years in good health and CMV-seronegative.

The V and J genes are TRBV9 and TRBJ2-1; 8 nucleotides match TRBD2. Trimming cost V 0 bases and J 0 bases; bases outside gene matches: 8. The CDR3 contains 18 residues. CDR1 and CDR2 (germline): SGDLS, YYNGEE. The CDR3 nucleotides are TGTGCCAGCAGCGTAGTGGGGGCCGGGACTAGCTCCTACAATGAGCAGTTCTTC. Amino acids: CASSVVGAGTSSYNEQFF.

The chain uses TRBV4-1 and TRBJ1-4; no clear D. The V end lost 8 bases, the J end lost 8 bases, and 18 bases lay between the germline ends. There are 14 residues in the CDR3. The germline V gene encodes CDR1 MGHRA and CDR2 YSYEKL. CDR3 in DNA: TGCGCCAGCGGGTCCGGGATCCGTGGGGAAAAACTGTTTTTT. Protein product: CASGSGIRGEKLFF.

The gene calls are TRBV5-1 and TRBJ2-5, with D possibly matching TRBD1 (6 bases). The CDR3 runs to 14 residues. V gave up 1 base and J gave up 2 bases, with 9 bases separating them. Germline CDR1 SGHRS, CDR2 YFSETQ. CDR3 sequence reads: CASSLQGQQETQYF. DNA of the CDR3: TGCGCCAGCAGCTTGCAAGGACAGCAAGAGACCCAGTACTTC.

In the case of this clone: One junction end disagrees with the germline gene, perhaps due to a read error. This chain links TRBV5-1 with TRBJ1-3; D is ambiguous. The germline gives CDR1 SGHRS, CDR2 YFSETQ. There are 14 residues in the CDR3. CDR3 nucleotide sequence: TGCGCCAGCAGCCCTGGGGTGGAGGGAAACACCATATACTTT. Translating it yields CASSPGVEGNTIYF. Based on the CDR3 plus reference TRBV5-1 and TRBJ1-3, the full variable domain is KAGVTQTPRYLIKTRGQQVTLSCSPISGHRSVSWYQQTPGQGLQFLFEYFSETQRNKGNFPGRFSGRQFSNSRSEMNVSTLELGDSALYLCASSPGVEGNTIYFGEGSWLTVV.

This chain uses TRBV4-1 with TRBJ1-5; D call uncertain. The germline V gene encodes CDR1 MGHRA and CDR2 YSYEKL. With 1 base removed from V and 3 bases from J, the gap between germline ends came to 13 bases. The CDR3 runs 16 residues. For the CDR3, the DNA is TGCGCCAGCAGCCAAGGGTCTAGCCGACCCAATCAGCCCCAGCATTTT. Translated: CASSQGSSRPNQPQHF.

V usage is TRBV13 and J usage is TRBJ1-1; a possible D gene is TRBD1 (5 bases). Germline V gene lookup returns CDR1 PRHDT and CDR2 FYEKMQ (reference sequence). V lost 1 base to trimming and J lost 5 bases, with 8 bases between them. This CDR3 spans 13 amino acids. CDR3 sequence reads: CASSLEGRTEAFF. CDR3 sequence (DNA): TGTGCCAGCAGCTTAGAGGGGCGGACTGAAGCTTTCTTT.

The chain is built from TRBV9 and TRBJ1-1, with TRBD1 as a possible D gene (6 bases). Looked up from germline, CDR1 is SGDLS and CDR2 is YYNGEE. V was shortened by 0 bases and J by 6 bases, with 12 bases between the two germline ends. The CDR3 loop spans 14 amino acids. For the CDR3, the DNA is TGTGCCAGCAGCGTAGAACAGGGTGCCCCTGAAGCTTTCTTT. It is translated as CASSVEQGAPEAFF.

This sequence joins TRBV15 and TRBJ2-7, with 8 positions matching TRBD1. J lost 2 bases, V lost 3 bases, and 12 bases had no gene match. Germline assignment: CDR1 LNHNV and CDR2 YYDKDF (reference sequence). This CDR3 comprises 17 residues. The CDR3 loop reads CATSRDLLGQVPYEQYF. The DNA for the CDR3 is TGTGCCACCAGCAGGGACCTGCTGGGACAGGTACCCTACGAGCAGTACTTC.

The V call is TRBV6-5, the J call TRBJ2-1; a weak D match, TRBD2 (6 bases). There are 15 residues in the CDR3. Between the trimmed V and J ends, which lost 2 bases and 8 bases, there was a span of 16 bases. Germline-derived CDR1 and CDR2 are MNHEY and SVGAGI. The CDR3 DNA reads as TGTGCCAGCAGTTACACTAGCACAGGAATCCATGAGCAGTTCTTC. It specifies CASSYTSTGIHEQFF.

This chain uses TRBV7-9 with TRBJ1-3; a possible D gene is TRBD1 (6 bases). V was clipped by 5 bases and J by 3 bases, with 11 bases between them. CDR1 is SEHNR and CDR2 is FQNEAQ in the germline V gene (reference sequence). This CDR3 spans 14 amino acids. The CDR3 spells CASSAGQSGNTIYF. In nucleotides, the CDR3 is TGTGCCAGCAGCGCAGGACAGAGTGGAAACACCATATATTTT. Combining the CDR3 with reference TRBV7-9 and TRBJ1-3 gives the whole variable domain DTGVSQNPRHKITKRGQNVTFRCDPISEHNRLYWYRQTLGQGPEFLTYFQNEAQLEKSRLLSDRFSAERPKGSFSTLEIQRTEQGDSAMYLCASSAGQSGNTIYFGEGSWLTVV.

The genes are TRBV19 and TRBJ1-3; no clear D gene. The CDR3 has 13 amino acids. Germline assignment: CDR1 LNHDA and CDR2 SQIVND (reference sequence). Trimming left V 8 bases short and J 7 bases short, with 15 bases between. The CDR3 DNA is TGTGCCAGTTCGGAGCTAGGAGGGAACACCATATATTTT. This encodes CASSELGGNTIYF.

The J gene is TRBJ1-6, the V gene TRBV5-4; D unclear. From germline, CDR1 is SGHNT and CDR2 YYREEE (reference sequence). The CDR3 spans 16 residues. Trimming stripped 0 bases from V and 8 bases from J, with 15 bases between. CDR3 in amino acids: CASSLASGIGDSPLHF. CDR3 in DNA: TGTGCCAGCAGCTTGGCCTCGGGGATCGGTGATTCACCCCTCCACTTT.

The chain links TRBV4-2 to TRBJ2-1; the match to TRBD1 covers 11 bases. This CDR3 has 16 residues. The ends lost 3 bases at V and 3 bases at J; junction bases unmatched: 4. Germline lookup yields CDR1 LGHNA and CDR2 YNFKEQ. Here the CDR3 DNA reads TGTGCCAGCAGCCAGCCGGGACAGGGGGGCTACAATGAGCAGTTCTTC. Its translation is CASSQPGQGGYNEQFF.

The V gene is TRBV9, the J gene TRBJ2-7, with no clear D. Deletions cut 0 bases from V and 6 bases from J, with 16 bases between. Germline assignment: CDR1 SGDLS and CDR2 YYNGEE. The length of the CDR3 is 15 residues. The CDR3 sequence is CASSVEAAPLSEQYF. The CDR3 bases are TGTGCCAGCAGCGTAGAGGCGGCGCCTCTCTCCGAGCAGTACTTC.

The chain carries TRBV6-6 and TRBJ2-5; D call uncertain. Trimming took 6 bases from V and 4 from J, leaving 6 bases between them. This CDR3 contains 11 residues. Per the germline V gene, CDR1 is MNHNY and CDR2 is SVGAGI (reference sequence). The CDR3 region has the DNA TGTGCCAGCAGGGTTAGAGAGACCCAGTACTTC. The encoded protein is CASRVRETQYF.

This chain uses TRBV6-1 with TRBJ2-5, with D perhaps matching TRBD2 (5 bases). Germline CDR1 reads MNHNS; CDR2 reads SASEGT. With 0 bases removed from V and 6 bases from J, the gap between germline ends came to 14 bases. This CDR3 is built from 15 residues. The CDR3 coding sequence is TGTGCCAGCAGTGAAGCGCTAGGCCTCGGGAAGACCCAGTACTTC. This encodes CASSEALGLGKTQYF.